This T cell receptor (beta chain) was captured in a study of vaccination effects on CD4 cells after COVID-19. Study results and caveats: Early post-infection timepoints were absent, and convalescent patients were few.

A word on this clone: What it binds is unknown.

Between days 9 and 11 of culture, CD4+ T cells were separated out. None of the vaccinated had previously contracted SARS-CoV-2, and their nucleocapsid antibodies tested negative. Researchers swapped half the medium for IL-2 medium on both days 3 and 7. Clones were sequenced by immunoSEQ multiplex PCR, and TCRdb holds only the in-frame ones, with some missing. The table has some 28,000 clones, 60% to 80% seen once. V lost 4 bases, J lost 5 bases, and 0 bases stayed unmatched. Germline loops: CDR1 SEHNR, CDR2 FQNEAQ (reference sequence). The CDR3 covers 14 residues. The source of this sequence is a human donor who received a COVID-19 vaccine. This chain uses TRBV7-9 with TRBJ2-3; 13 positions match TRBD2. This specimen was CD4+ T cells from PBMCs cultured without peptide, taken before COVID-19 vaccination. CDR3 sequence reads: CASSWTSGRDTQYF. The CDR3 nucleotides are TGTGCCAGCAGCTGGACTAGCGGGAGAGATACGCAGTATTTT.